This TCR beta chain derives from a study of a mutant IDH1 vaccine in newly diagnosed glioma. Only in-frame clones appear in the TCRdb table, and some are missing; sequencing was by immunoSEQ multiplex PCR. In the table there are approximately 62,000 clones, more than 75% of which are singletons. Details on this clone: Its antigen remains unidentified.

Trimming took off 5 bases at V and 8 bases at J, with 19 bases between the two ends. The CDR3 totals 14 residues. Germline V gene sequence: CDR1 SGDLS, CDR2 YYNGEE. Time point of the sample: week 23, last vaccination. Doses comprised 300 ug of mutant IDH1 20-mer peptide each, plus topical imiquimod. The chain carries TRBV9 and TRBJ1-2; D gene unclear. The receptor's source is a man in his thirties or forties with glioma. Sequenced here: PBMCs, sampled from a glioma patient whose treatment included an IDH1 peptide vaccine. The CDR3 DNA sequence: TGTGCCAGCAGAGAGGGAGGCGGCCTCCGGGGCTACACCTTC. Its translation is CASREGGGLRGYTF. The complete variable domain, with remaining parts taken from reference TRBV9 and TRBJ1-2, reads DSGVTQTPKHLITATGQRVTLRCSPRSGDLSVYWYQQSLDQGLQFLIQYYNGEERAKGNILERFSAQQFPDLHSELNLSSLELGDSALYFCASREGGGLRGYTFGSGTRLTVV.